These 18 T cell receptor beta chains were sequenced from one sample in a study of blood T cell repertoires in COVID-19. Measured with immunoSEQ multiplex PCR; TCRdb has only the in-frame clones, and not every one. This sample has around 160,000 clones, with about 90% found just once. Specimen: peripheral blood. The receptors come from a human donor in a cohort sampled during active COVID-19.

This clone has a single count. The rearrangement uses TRBV28 and TRBJ2-7; TRBD1 is a possible D gene (6 bases). The CDR3 length is 14 residues. V lost 6 bases to trimming and J lost 0 bases, with 12 bases between them. Germline values: CDR1 MDHEN, CDR2 SYDVKM. DNA for the CDR3: TGTGCCAGCAGAACCGGGACAATCTCCTACGAGCAGTACTTC. Residues: CASRTGTISYEQYF.

This rearrangement joins TRBV6-5 to TRBJ1-3, with D perhaps matching TRBD1 (5 bases). The germline V gene has CDR1 MNHEY and CDR2 SVGAGI. This CDR3 contains 15 residues. The V gene lost 4 bases and the J gene lost 0 bases, with 10 bases spanning the gap. This CDR3 is CASSFQQDSGNTIYF. The DNA of the CDR3 is TGTGCCAGCAGTTTCCAACAGGACTCTGGAAACACCATATATTTT.

The gene calls are TRBV6-5 and TRBJ2-1; the match to TRBD2 covers 7 bases. V was clipped by 2 bases and J by 0 bases; unmatched bases: 4. Germline loops: CDR1 MNHEY, CDR2 SVGAGI. There are 16 residues in the CDR3. This CDR3 reads CASSYRGGSSYNEQFF. The CDR3 coding sequence is TGTGCCAGCAGTTACCGGGGCGGGAGCTCCTACAATGAGCAGTTCTTC.

The rearrangement uses TRBV5-6 and TRBJ2-5, with 8 positions matching TRBD2. This CDR3 is 14 amino acids long. Germline CDR1 reads SGHDT; CDR2 reads YYEEEE. With V trimmed by 2 bases and J by 5 bases, 5 bases remained unmatched. The CDR3 sequence: CASSFSGAAETQYF. CDR3 nucleotides: TGTGCCAGCAGCTTTAGCGGGGCCGCCGAGACCCAGTACTTC. The complete variable domain, with remaining parts taken from reference TRBV5-6 and TRBJ2-5, reads DAGVTQSPTHLIKTRGQQVTLRCSPKSGHDTVSWYQQALGQGPQFIFQYYEEEERQRGNFPDRFSGHQFPNYSSELNVNALLLGDSALYLCASSFSGAAETQYFGPGTRLLVL.

The V and J genes are TRBV2 and TRBJ2-5, with 7 bases matching TRBD1. The CDR3 loop spans 15 amino acids. Germline V lookup: CDR1 SNHLY, CDR2 FYNNEI. With V trimmed by 4 bases and J by 5 bases, 10 bases remained unmatched. The CDR3 DNA sequence: TGTGCCAGCAGTGGAACGACAGGGATCGGGGAGACCCAGTACTTC. It is translated as CASSGTTGIGETQYF. Full variable domain (rest looked up from reference TRBV2 and TRBJ2-5): EPEVTQTPSHQVTQMGQEVILRCVPISNHLYFYWYRQILGQKVEFLVSFYNNEISEKSEIFDDQFSVERPDGSNFTLKIRSTKLEDSAMYFCASSGTTGIGETQYFGPGTRLLVL.

The gene calls are TRBV27 and TRBJ1-6, with D maybe TRBD1 (6 bases). The CDR3 contains 15 residues. Germline V CDR1 and CDR2: MNHEY, SMNVEV (reference sequence). The V end was cut by 3 bases, the J end by 8 bases, with 14 bases between. In DNA, the CDR3 is TGTGCCAGCAGTTTTAGTGGGGGCGGATATTCACCCCTCCACTTT. Translated: CASSFSGGGYSPLHF.

The table lists this clone with a few counts. The genes are TRBV4-1 and TRBJ2-2, with D unresolved. The CDR3 covers 15 residues. V was pared by 1 base and J by 3 bases, with 9 bases between. Germline V gene data show CDR1 as MGHRA and CDR2 as YSYEKL. Here the CDR3 reads CASSQAFQDTGELFF. The CDR3 coding sequence is TGCGCCAGCAGCCAAGCATTTCAGGACACCGGGGAGCTGTTTTTT.

The genes are TRBV19 and TRBJ2-1; TRBD2 matches at 7 bases. With 6 bases clipped from V and 9 bases from J, the junction kept 8 bases outside the gene matches. Per germline, CDR1 LNHDA and CDR2 SQIVND (reference sequence). The CDR3 has 13 residues. This CDR3 reads CASRSGLEVEQFF. DNA of the CDR3: TGTGCCAGTAGATCCGGACTAGAGGTTGAGCAGTTCTTC.

This chain connects TRBV28 to TRBJ2-2; TRBD1 matches 9 bases. The V gene's germline CDR1 is MDHEN and CDR2 SYDVKM. V was pared by 1 base and J by 4 bases, with 7 bases of the junction left unmatched. This CDR3 region has 17 residues. The CDR3 sequence is CASSLSPGTGITGELFF. For the CDR3, the DNA is TGTGCCAGCAGTTTATCTCCCGGGACAGGGATCACCGGGGAGCTGTTTTTT.

This chain joins TRBV18 and TRBJ2-2; D not certain. The V gene lost 3 bases and the J gene lost 3 bases, with 5 bases spanning the gap. This CDR3 spans 13 amino acids. Germline V gene lookup returns CDR1 KGHSH and CDR2 LQKENI. Written as DNA, the CDR3 is TGTGCCAGCTCACCCGAGGACACCGGGGAGCTGTTTTTT. As protein: CASSPEDTGELFF.

In nucleotides, the CDR3 is TGTGCCAGCAGTATAGACAGGGGGCGCAGCTACGAGCAGTACTTC. Its protein is CASSIDRGRSYEQYF. The chain employs TRBV6-5 and TRBJ2-7; 10 bases are shared with TRBD1. CDR1 MNHEY and CDR2 SVGAGI come from the germline V gene. V lost 5 bases, J lost 3 bases, and 7 bases stayed unmatched. The CDR3 covers 15 residues.

The gene calls are TRBV7-2 and TRBJ2-2; no reliable D call. V was trimmed by 5 bases and J by 0 bases, leaving 10 bases between them. The CDR3 totals 15 residues. Germline V gene sequence: CDR1 SGHTA, CDR2 FQGNSA. CDR3 in amino acids: CASSTVWANTGELFF. CDR3 in DNA: TGTGCCAGCAGCACAGTGTGGGCGAACACCGGGGAGCTGTTTTTT.

The gene calls are TRBV19 and TRBJ2-2; a weak D match, TRBD2 (5 bases). CDR1 and CDR2 (germline): LNHDA, SQIVND (reference sequence). Trimming stripped 3 bases from V and 2 bases from J, with 7 bases between. The CDR3 consists of 14 residues. CDR3 protein: CASSMEANTGELFF. The CDR3, as DNA: TGTGCCAGTAGTATGGAGGCAAACACCGGGGAGCTGTTTTTT.

The chain employs TRBV5-8 and TRBJ2-3, with 10 nucleotides matching TRBD2. The V and J ends lost 4 bases and 4 bases, in that order; junction bases with no gene match: 9. Germline CDR1 and CDR2: SGHTS and YDEGEE. This CDR3 has 16 amino acids. The DNA of the CDR3 is TGTGCCAGCAGCCCGGGTACTAGCGGGAATGCAGATACGCAGTATTTT. Translated: CASSPGTSGNADTQYF.

This sequence joins TRBV4-3 and TRBJ1-3; D may be TRBD1 (5 bases). Germline V gene lookup returns CDR1 LGHNA and CDR2 YSLEER. The CDR3 runs to 13 residues. V was clipped by 0 bases and J by 10 bases, with 10 bases between them. The DNA of the CDR3 is TGCGCCAGCAGCCAAGAACCCCGGACAACCATATATTTT. Protein sequence: CASSQEPRTTIYF.

The rearrangement joins TRBV6-2 or TRBV6-3 to TRBJ2-3, with D perhaps matching TRBD2 (5 bases). This CDR3 contains 15 residues. Trimming removed 6 bases from V and 2 bases from J, with 15 bases in between. In germline, CDR1 is MNHEY, CDR2 SVGEGT. CDR3 coding DNA: TGTGCCAGCAGCCAACCTAGAGGACTCACAGATACGCAGTATTTT. Translated: CASSQPRGLTDTQYF.

The chain is built from TRBV5-6 and TRBJ2-2; 8 nucleotides align to TRBD1. Germline V gene data show CDR1 as SGHDT and CDR2 as YYEEEE. The length of the CDR3 is 15 residues. Trimming took 3 bases from V and 3 from J; bases not matched to a gene: 4. CDR3 region: CASSSTGAHTGELFF. CDR3 bases: TGTGCCAGCAGCTCGACAGGGGCTCACACCGGGGAGCTGTTTTTT.

This clone has more than one count but fewer than ten. The CDR3 spells CASSLDRRGSYEQYF. In DNA form, the CDR3 reads TGTGCCAGCAGCTTGGACCGCAGGGGATCCTACGAGCAGTACTTC. The chain recombines TRBV5-4 with TRBJ2-7; D might be TRBD1 (6 bases). Germline V CDR1 and CDR2: SGHNT, YYREEE (reference sequence). The V gene lost 0 bases and the J gene lost 1 base, with 11 bases spanning the gap. The CDR3 spans 15 residues.